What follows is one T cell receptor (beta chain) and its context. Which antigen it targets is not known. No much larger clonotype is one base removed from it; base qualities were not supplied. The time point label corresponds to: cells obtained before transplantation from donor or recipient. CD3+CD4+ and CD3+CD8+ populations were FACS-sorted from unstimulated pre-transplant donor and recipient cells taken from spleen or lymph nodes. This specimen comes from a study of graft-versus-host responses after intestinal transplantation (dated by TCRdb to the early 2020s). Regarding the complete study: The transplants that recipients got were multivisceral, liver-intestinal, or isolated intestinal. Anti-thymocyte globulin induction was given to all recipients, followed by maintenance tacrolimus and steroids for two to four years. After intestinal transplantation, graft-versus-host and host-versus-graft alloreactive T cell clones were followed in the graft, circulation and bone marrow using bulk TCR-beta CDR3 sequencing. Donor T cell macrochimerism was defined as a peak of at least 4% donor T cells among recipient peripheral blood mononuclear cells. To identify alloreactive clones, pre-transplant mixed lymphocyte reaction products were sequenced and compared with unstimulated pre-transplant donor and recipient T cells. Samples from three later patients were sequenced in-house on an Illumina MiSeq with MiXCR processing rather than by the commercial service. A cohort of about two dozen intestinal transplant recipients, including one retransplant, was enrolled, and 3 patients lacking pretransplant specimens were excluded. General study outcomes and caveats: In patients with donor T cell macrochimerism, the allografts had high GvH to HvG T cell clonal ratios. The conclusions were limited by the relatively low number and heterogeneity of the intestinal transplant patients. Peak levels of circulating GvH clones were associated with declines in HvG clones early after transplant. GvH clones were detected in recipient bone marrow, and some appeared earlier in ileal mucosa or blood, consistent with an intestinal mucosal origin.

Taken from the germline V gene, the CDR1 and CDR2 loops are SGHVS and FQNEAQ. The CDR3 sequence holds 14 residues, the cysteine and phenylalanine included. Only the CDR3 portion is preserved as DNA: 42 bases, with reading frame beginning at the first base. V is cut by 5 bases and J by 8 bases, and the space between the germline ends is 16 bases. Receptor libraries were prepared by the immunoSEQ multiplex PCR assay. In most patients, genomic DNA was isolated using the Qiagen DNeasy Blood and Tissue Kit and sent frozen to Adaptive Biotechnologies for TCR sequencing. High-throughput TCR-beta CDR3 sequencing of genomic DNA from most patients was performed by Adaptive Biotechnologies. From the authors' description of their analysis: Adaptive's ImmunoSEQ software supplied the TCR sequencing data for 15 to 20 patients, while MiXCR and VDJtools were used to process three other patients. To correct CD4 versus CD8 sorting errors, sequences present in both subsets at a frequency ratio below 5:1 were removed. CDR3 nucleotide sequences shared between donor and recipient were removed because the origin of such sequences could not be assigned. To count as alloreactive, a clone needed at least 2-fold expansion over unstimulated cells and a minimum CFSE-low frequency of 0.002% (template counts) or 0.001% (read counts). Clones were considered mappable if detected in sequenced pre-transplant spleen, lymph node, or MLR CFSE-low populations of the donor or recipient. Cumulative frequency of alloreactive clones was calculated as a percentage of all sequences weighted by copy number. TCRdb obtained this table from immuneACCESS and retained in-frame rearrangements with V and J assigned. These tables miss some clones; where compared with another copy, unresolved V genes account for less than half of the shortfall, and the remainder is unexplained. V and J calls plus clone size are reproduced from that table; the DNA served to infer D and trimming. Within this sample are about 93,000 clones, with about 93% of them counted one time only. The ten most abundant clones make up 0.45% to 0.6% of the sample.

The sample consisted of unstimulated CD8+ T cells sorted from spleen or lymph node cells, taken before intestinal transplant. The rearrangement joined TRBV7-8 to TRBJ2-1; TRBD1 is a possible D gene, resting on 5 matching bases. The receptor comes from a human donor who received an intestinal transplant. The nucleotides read TGTGCCAGCAGCCCCCCGGTCAGGGCCCATGAGCAGTTCTTC. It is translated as CASSPPVRAHEQFF.